Presented here are 28 T cell receptor beta chains from one specimen sequenced in a study of OX40 agonist ivuxolimab in advanced cancers. TCRdb's copy holds only in-frame clones and misses some; the assay was immunoSEQ multiplex PCR. The repertoire includes 100,000 to 150,000 clones, 90% of them detected once, and 0.85% to 1.4% sits in the top ten. This sample comprised CD4+ or CD8+ T cells sorted from blood, obtained in a trial of the OX40 agonist ivuxolimab. The receptors here all came from an adult with an advanced solid tumor such as melanoma, head and neck, liver or kidney cancer.

The V call is TRBV5-6, the J call TRBJ2-3, with D tentatively TRBD2 (6 bases). Trimming stripped 1 base from V and 6 bases from J, with 12 bases between. The germline V gene has CDR1 SGHDT and CDR2 YYEEEE. This CDR3 is 14 amino acids long. In nucleotides, the CDR3 is TGTGCCAGCAGCTTGTGGACCCGGGAGGATACGCAGTATTTT. It is translated as CASSLWTREDTQYF.

This clone has only a few counts. This chain joins TRBV18 and TRBJ1-1, with D maybe TRBD1 (5 bases). Trimming shortened V by 0 bases and J by 8 bases, and 7 bases separated the two germline ends. The CDR3 extends over 12 amino acids. Germline V gives CDR1 KGHSH, CDR2 LQKENI. CDR3 amino acids: CASSPPWGEAFF. CDR3 sequence (DNA): TGTGCCAGCTCACCACCGTGGGGGGAAGCTTTCTTT.

The V and J genes are TRBV6-1 and TRBJ2-1, with 13 bases that match TRBD2. The germline V gene encodes CDR1 MNHNS and CDR2 SASEGT. After removal of 5 bases from V and 10 bases from J, the junction contained 5 bases not matched to a gene. This CDR3 region has 14 residues. The CDR3 loop reads CASSRTSGSEEQFF. In DNA, the CDR3 is TGTGCCAGCAGTCGGACTAGCGGGAGTGAGGAGCAGTTCTTC.

V and J are TRBV5-4 and TRBJ1-3; TRBD1 might be the D (6 bases). The CDR3 has 15 amino acids. Germline V lookup: CDR1 SGHNT, CDR2 YYREEE (reference sequence). V lost 4 bases and J lost 5, with 16 bases in between. Here the CDR3 reads CASSTQGEDRNTIYF. The CDR3 bases are TGTGCCAGCAGCACACAGGGAGAGGACCGAAACACCATATATTTT.

Of note for this clone: Sequence at one end of the junction differs from germline and may be a read error. The J gene is TRBJ2-1, the V gene TRBV7-7; 9 positions match TRBD2. The germline gives CDR1 SSHAT, CDR2 FNYEAQ (reference sequence). There are 16 residues in the CDR3. The CDR3 coding sequence is TGTGCTAGCAGCTTAGCGGGAGCAGCAGCCTACAATGAGCAGTTCTTC. Protein product: CASSLAGAAAYNEQFF.

V usage is TRBV28 and J usage is TRBJ1-4; D gene unclear. Trimming cost V 6 bases and J 4 bases, with 15 bases left between them. Per the germline V gene, CDR1 is MDHEN and CDR2 is SYDVKM. The CDR3 totals 15 residues. CDR3 protein: CASSPLGTLNEKLFF. In DNA form, the CDR3 reads TGTGCCAGCAGCCCGCTAGGAACCCTTAATGAAAAACTGTTTTTT.

The gene calls are TRBV5-4 and TRBJ1-4, with D perhaps TRBD1 (6 bases). CDR1 is SGHNT and CDR2 is YYREEE in the germline V gene (reference sequence). With 0 bases removed from V and 8 bases from J, the gap between germline ends came to 11 bases. The CDR3 is made up of 14 amino acids. CDR3 DNA sequence: TGTGCCAGCAGCTTGGGCGGACAGAGGGAAAAACTGTTTTTT. Its protein is CASSLGGQREKLFF.

This clone turned up a few times. The chain employs TRBV2 and TRBJ1-5; weak D call: TRBD1 (5 bases). Between the trimmed V and J ends, which lost 4 bases and 6 bases, there was a span of 10 bases. The CDR3 sequence is 13 residues long. CDR1 is SNHLY, CDR2 FYNNEI, per germline. The CDR3 sequence: CASSVGEGQPQHF. CDR3 coding DNA: TGTGCCAGCAGTGTGGGGGAAGGTCAGCCCCAGCATTTT.

Concerning this clone: As the CDR3 is not closed by the conserved phenylalanine or tryptophan, this likely results from a read error. The chain employs TRBV7-3 and TRBJ2-7; unclear D gene. Germline CDR1 is SGHTA and CDR2 is FQGTGA. The CDR3 consists of 14 residues. The germline V and J ends were trimmed by 2 bases and 0 bases, with 8 bases remaining between them. CDR3 bases: TGTGCCAGCAGCTTACGTTTGAGCTCCTACGAGCAGTACTTG. Protein: CASSLRLSSYEQYL.

This chain uses TRBV7-2 with TRBJ2-3; D ambiguous. V gave up 6 bases and J gave up 4 bases, with 8 bases separating them. Germline V gene lookup returns CDR1 SGHTA and CDR2 FQGNSA. The CDR3 contains 12 residues. The CDR3 here is CASSSGPDTQYF. The DNA of the CDR3 is TGTGCCAGCAGTTCAGGCCCAGATACGCAGTATTTT.

The J gene is TRBJ1-1, the V gene TRBV5-4; a weak D match, TRBD1 (5 bases). The germline V gene has CDR1 SGHNT and CDR2 YYREEE (reference sequence). The V and J ends lost 0 bases and 1 base respectively, with 7 bases between them. The CDR3 runs 14 residues. The CDR3 bases are TGTGCCAGCAGCTTGGTCCAGGGGAACACTGAAGCTTTCTTT. Residues: CASSLVQGNTEAFF.

V usage is TRBV6-1 and J usage is TRBJ2-3; 10 bases map to TRBD2. V dropped 3 bases and J dropped 2; count of bases not matched to a gene: 14. The germline V gene has CDR1 MNHNS and CDR2 SASEGT. The CDR3 covers 19 residues. CDR3 sequence (DNA): TGTGCCAGCAGTGATTCAGCCCTAGCGGGAGCCATACCCACAGATACGCAGTATTTT. Its protein is CASSDSALAGAIPTDTQYF.

The chain has TRBV7-9 and TRBJ1-1; TRBD1 aligns across 8 bases. The CDR3 loop spans 15 amino acids. The germline gives CDR1 SEHNR, CDR2 FQNEAQ (reference sequence). V lost 5 bases, J lost 1 base, and 6 bases stayed unmatched. The CDR3 here is CASSLDRGPNTEAFF. CDR3 nucleotide sequence: TGTGCCAGCAGCCTTGACAGGGGCCCGAACACTGAAGCTTTCTTT.

V usage is TRBV15 and J usage is TRBJ1-1; D gene ambiguous. The CDR3 is 14 amino acids. Germline CDR1 is LNHNV and CDR2 is YYDKDF (reference sequence). Trimming removed 11 bases from V and 4 bases from J, with 20 bases in between. Here the CDR3 DNA reads TGTGCCTCCGCCGCGTCGGGTGGGAGCACTGAAGCTTTCTTT. Translating gives CASAASGGSTEAFF.

The gene calls are TRBV14 and TRBJ2-5, with D possibly matching TRBD1 (6 bases). Germline V gene data show CDR1 as SGHDN and CDR2 as FVKESK. V was shortened by 0 bases and J by 2 bases, with 13 bases between the two germline ends. The CDR3 totals 16 residues. CDR3 in amino acids: CASSQEQGTMQETQYF. CDR3 DNA sequence: TGTGCCAGCAGCCAAGAGCAGGGGACGATGCAAGAGACCCAGTACTTC.

The chain recombines TRBV18 with TRBJ2-1; 14 positions match TRBD2. V lost 5 bases to trimming and J lost 4 bases; unmatched junction nucleotides: 13. CDR1 is KGHSH, CDR2 LQKENI, per germline. The CDR3 covers 19 residues. CDR3 in amino acids: CASSWRDVTSGRAYNEQFF. CDR3 DNA: TGTGCCAGCTCATGGAGGGACGTGACTAGCGGGAGGGCGTACAATGAGCAGTTCTTC. Full variable domain (remainder filled in from reference TRBV18 and TRBJ2-1): NAGVMQNPRHLVRRRGQEARLRCSPMKGHSHVYWYRQLPEEGLKFMVYLQKENIIDESGMPKERFSAEFPKEGPSILRIQQVVRGDSAAYFCASSWRDVTSGRAYNEQFFGPGTRLTVL.

The table lists this clone with a count of one. V gene TRBV28 combines with J gene TRBJ2-7, with 11 bases matching TRBD1. Germline V gives CDR1 MDHEN, CDR2 SYDVKM. J lost 9 bases, V lost 8 bases, and 9 bases had no gene match. This CDR3 is 13 amino acids long. The CDR3 protein is CASGTFGTGGQYF. The DNA of the CDR3 is TGTGCCAGCGGAACCTTCGGGACAGGGGGGCAGTACTTC.

V and J are TRBV6-4 and TRBJ2-2, with D possibly TRBD2 on 5 matching bases. In germline, CDR1 is MRHNA, CDR2 SNTAGT. This CDR3 is 15 amino acids long. V lost 0 bases and J 6 bases, leaving 11 bases between the germline ends. CDR3: CASSDSLASSGELFF. The CDR3, as DNA: TGTGCCAGCAGTGACTCGCTAGCCTCCTCCGGGGAGCTGTTTTTT.

The chain combines TRBV7-2 with TRBJ2-7; D may be TRBD1 (5 bases). Per the germline V gene, CDR1 is SGHTA and CDR2 is FQGNSA. Trimming took 5 bases from V and 0 from J, leaving 11 bases between them. CDR3 length: 14 residues. CDR3: CASSPQAISYEQYF. CDR3 nucleotides: TGTGCCAGCAGCCCACAGGCTATCTCCTACGAGCAGTACTTC.

Only a few counts were recorded for this clone. The chain recombines TRBV27 with TRBJ2-7, with no clear D. The V and J ends lost 4 bases and 3 bases respectively, with 10 bases between them. Germline CDR1 and CDR2: MNHEY and SMNVEV (reference sequence). The CDR3 has 13 residues. This CDR3 is CASSSLESYEQYF. The CDR3 region has the DNA TGTGCCAGCAGTTCGCTGGAGAGCTACGAGCAGTACTTC.

The rearrangement uses TRBV7-9 and TRBJ2-1; 7 bases match TRBD2. The CDR3 is made up of 14 amino acids. In germline, CDR1 is SEHNR, CDR2 FQNEAQ (reference sequence). V lost 0 bases and J lost 9; bases outside the gene matches: 5. CDR3: CASSLAGGRGEQFF. The CDR3 DNA sequence: TGTGCCAGCAGCTTAGCGGGAGGGCGGGGTGAGCAGTTCTTC.

The rearrangement uses TRBV18 and TRBJ2-2; D is perhaps TRBD1 (6 bases). V lost 3 bases and J lost 3, with 14 bases in between. The germline CDR1 and CDR2 sequences are KGHSH and LQKENI. This CDR3 region has 16 residues. CDR3 in DNA: TGTGCCAGCTCACCGCGACAGGAGAAGTACACCGGGGAGCTGTTTTTT. Protein product: CASSPRQEKYTGELFF.

V gene TRBV4-3 combines with J gene TRBJ1-3, with D tentatively TRBD1 (5 bases). Germline loops: CDR1 LGHNA, CDR2 YSLEER. CDR3 size: 14 residues. V dropped 1 base and J dropped 4 bases, with 8 bases sitting between them. CDR3 sequence (DNA): TGCGCCAGCAGCCAAGCAGGGACCGGAAACACCATATATTTT. Residues: CASSQAGTGNTIYF.

In this sample, this clone turned up a few times. The chain uses TRBV11-2 and TRBJ2-7, with a weak D call TRBD2 (7 bases). Per germline, CDR1 SGHAT and CDR2 FQNNGV. The CDR3 extends over 15 amino acids. The ends were cut back, 5 bases at V and 2 bases at J, with 16 bases in the middle. CDR3 amino acids: CASSPPGEGAYEQYF. CDR3 in DNA: TGTGCCAGCAGCCCTCCCGGGGAGGGGGCCTACGAGCAGTACTTC.

The chain is built from TRBV28 and TRBJ2-5, with 8 bases aligning to TRBD1. Germline V gene sequence: CDR1 MDHEN, CDR2 SYDVKM. There are 16 residues in the CDR3. J lost 4 bases, V lost 4 bases, and 11 bases had no gene match. This CDR3 reads CASSWQGAEKRETQYF. CDR3 bases: TGTGCCAGCAGTTGGCAGGGGGCGGAAAAACGAGAGACCCAGTACTTC.

The chain joins TRBV7-2 to TRBJ1-2, with 7 bases fitting TRBD1. Per the germline V gene, CDR1 is SGHTA and CDR2 is FQGNSA. There are 14 residues in the CDR3. After removal of 5 bases from V and 0 bases from J, the junction contained 3 bases not matched to a gene. The chain's CDR3 is CASSRGTANYGYTF. The CDR3 DNA reads TGTGCCAGCAGCCGCGGGACAGCTAACTATGGCTACACCTTC.

The chain joins TRBV7-6 to TRBJ2-2; D is unclear. Germline V lookup: CDR1 SGHVS, CDR2 FNYEAQ. This CDR3 is built from 15 residues. V lost 2 bases and J lost 6, with 13 bases in between. CDR3 bases: TGTGCCAGCAGCTTAAGTGCCCTAAGCGCCGGGGAGCTGTTTTTT. Translation: CASSLSALSAGELFF.

The rearrangement links TRBV27 to TRBJ2-3; D is ambiguous. With 7 bases removed from V and 4 bases from J, the gap between germline ends came to 3 bases. CDR3 length equals 10 residues. Germline loops: CDR1 MNHEY, CDR2 SMNVEV (reference sequence). The DNA of the CDR3 is TGTGCCAGCATTGCAGATACGCAGTATTTT. Residues: CASIADTQYF.